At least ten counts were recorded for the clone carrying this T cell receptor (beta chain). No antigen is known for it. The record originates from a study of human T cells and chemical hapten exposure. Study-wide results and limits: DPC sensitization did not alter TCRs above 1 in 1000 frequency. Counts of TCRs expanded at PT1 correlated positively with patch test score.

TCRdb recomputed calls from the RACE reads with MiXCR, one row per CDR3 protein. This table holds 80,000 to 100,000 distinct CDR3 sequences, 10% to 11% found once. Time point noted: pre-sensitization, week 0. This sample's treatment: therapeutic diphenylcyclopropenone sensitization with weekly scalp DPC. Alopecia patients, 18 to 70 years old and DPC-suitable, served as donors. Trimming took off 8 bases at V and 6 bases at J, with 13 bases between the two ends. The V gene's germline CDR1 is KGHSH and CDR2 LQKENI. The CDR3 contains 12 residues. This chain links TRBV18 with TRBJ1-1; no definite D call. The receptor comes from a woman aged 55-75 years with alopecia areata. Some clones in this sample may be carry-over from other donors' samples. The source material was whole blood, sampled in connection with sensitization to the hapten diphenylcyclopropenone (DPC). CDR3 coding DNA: TGTGCCAGCCCCTTGTCTGGACCTGAAGCTTTCTTT. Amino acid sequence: CASPLSGPEAFF.